The rows below give T cell receptor beta chains drawn from one sample of a study of cytomegalovirus exposure and HLA in healthy donors. Profiled with immunoSEQ multiplex PCR; TCRdb holds only in-frame clones, not every one. This repertoire shows 130,000 or so clones, roughly two thirds found once; its top ten account for around 2%. The sample comprised PBMCs. These receptors originate from a male donor in good health and CMV-seronegative. Each CDR3 is given with its conserved first and last residue. A D gene is named only where the DNA matches it firmly. The size entry is marked missing in some rows and otherwise reads once, few, many or a size class.

D gene | clone size | J gene | CDR3 length | V gene | CDR3 DNA | CDR3 protein
- | - | TRBJ1-6 | 16 | TRBV18 | TGTGCCAGCTCCCCCGACAGAAGCTCCTATAATTCACCCCTCCACTTT | CASSPDRSSYNSPLHF
TRBD1 | - | TRBJ1-4 | 16 | TRBV4-1 | TGCGCCAGCAGCCGGAACCCCGGGACAGAAAATGAAAAACTGTTTTTT | CASSRNPGTENEKLFF
TRBD1 | - | TRBJ1-5 | 20 | TRBV28 | TGTGCCAGCAGTTTGATCTTCTACAGGGGGCGCCCCGATGGCAATCAGCCCCAGCATTTT | CASSLIFYRGRPDGNQPQHF
- | once | TRBJ2-2 | 14 | TRBV7-9 | TGTGCCAGCAGCCCCGGGACAAATCCCGGGGAGCTGTTTTTT | CASSPGTNPGELFF
- | few | TRBJ1-5 | 16 | TRBV5-4 | TGTGCCAGCAGCTTGTCAGGGGATGGAGTCGATCAGCCCCAGCATTTT | CASSLSGDGVDQPQHF
TRBD1 | - | TRBJ1-4 | 16 | TRBV9 | TGTGCCAGCAGCGCGCTACTGACAGGGGGTGGAGAAAAACTGTTTTTT | CASSALLTGGGEKLFF
- | - | TRBJ1-2 | 16 | TRBV4-2 | TGTGCCAGCAGCCAAGAGGCTCTCCACGGCGCGGATGGCTACACCTTC | CASSQEALHGADGYTF
- | - | TRBJ1-4 | 14 | TRBV7-2 | TGTGCCAGCAGCTTCGGGGTGACTAATGAAAAACTGTTTTTT | CASSFGVTNEKLFF
TRBD1 | - | TRBJ1-5 | 13 | TRBV30 | TGTGCCTGGAGTGGGGCAGGGGGTCAGCCCCAGCATTTT | CAWSGAGGQPQHF
- | - | TRBJ1-6 | 16 | TRBV30 | TGTGCCTGGATTGAGGACGTCGGGGCCTATAATTCACCCCTCCACTTT | CAWIEDVGAYNSPLHF
TRBD1 | - | TRBJ1-1 | 12 | TRBV11-3 | TGTGCCAGCAGCTCGTATCAGGGGGCGGCTTTCTTT | CASSSYQGAAFF
TRBD1 | - | TRBJ1-2 | 14 | TRBV11-2 | TGTGCCAGCAGCCCTGACAGGGGGCCAGTGGGCTACACCTTC | CASSPDRGPVGYTF
- | - | TRBJ1-5 | 13 | TRBV7-2 | TGTGCCAGCAGCTTAGTCGGGGGTCAGCCCCAGCATTTT | CASSLVGGQPQHF
TRBD2 | - | TRBJ2-5 | 16 | TRBV5-1 | TGCGCCAGCAGCTTGAATGGAGCGGGGGATCAAGAGACCCAGTACTTC | CASSLNGAGDQETQYF
- | few | TRBJ2-2 | 16 | TRBV9 | TGTGCCAGCAGCGTAGAGGGCAGGGGGGTCACCGGGGAGCTGTTTTTT | CASSVEGRGVTGELFF
- | - | TRBJ2-1 | 16 | TRBV5-4 | TGTGCCAGCAGTCCTACTTCAATCCTGGGAGGCAATGAGCAGTTCTTC | CASSPTSILGGNEQFF
- | - | TRBJ1-5 | 15 | TRBV18 | TGTGCCAGCTCAGCAACCTCAGGGGACAATCAGCCCCAGCATTTT | CASSATSGDNQPQHF
- | few | TRBJ2-3 | 14 | TRBV9 | TGTGCCAGCAGCGTAGGGGTAGCGACAGATACGCAGTATTTT | CASSVGVATDTQYF
TRBD1 | few | TRBJ2-7 | 15 | TRBV7-9 | TGTGCCAGCAGCCCCCGGGACAGGCAAGCCTACGAGCAGTACTTC | CASSPRDRQAYEQYF
- | - | TRBJ2-6 | 17 | TRBV7-2 | TGTGCCAGCAGCTCGGACAGTGCCCTCTCTGGGGCCAACGTCCTGACTTTC | CASSSDSALSGANVLTF
- | - | TRBJ2-1 | 15 | TRBV12-5 | TGTGCTAGTGGTCCCGACCCAGGGTTGGGCAATGAGCAGTTCTTC | CASGPDPGLGNEQFF
- | - | TRBJ2-1 | 15 | TRBV7-3 | TGTGCCAGCAGCTTAGGAGCGGGTTCCTACAATGAGCAGTTCTTC | CASSLGAGSYNEQFF
TRBD1 | - | TRBJ2-2 | 13 | TRBV30 | TGTGCCTGGAGTGGGCAGGGGGCCGGGGAGCTGTTTTTT | CAWSGQGAGELFF
TRBD2 | - | TRBJ2-3 | 15 | TRBV5-1 | TGCGCCAGCACCAATGGACTAGCGGGGTCGGATACGCAGTATTTT | CASTNGLAGSDTQYF
- | once | TRBJ1-2 | 15 | TRBV5-4 | TGTGCCAGCAGCTTGCCGGTGACAGGCTTGTATGGCTACACCTTC | CASSLPVTGLYGYTF
TRBD1 | - | TRBJ1-2 | 13 | TRBV18 | TGTGCCAGCGCTCAGGGGGCTGGCTATGGCTACACCTTC | CASAQGAGYGYTF
- | - | TRBJ1-2 | 15 | TRBV7-2 | TGTGCCAGCAGTCGTCTCGGGGGGGCAAACTATGGCTACCCCTTC | CASSRLGGANYGYPF
- | - | TRBJ2-3 | 13 | TRBV19 | TGTGCCAGTAGTATAGGAGTCCGCGGAGCGCAGTATTTT | CASSIGVRGAQYF
TRBD1 | - | TRBJ2-7 | 13 | TRBV7-9 | TGTGCCAGCAGCTTGGAGGACAGGCACGAGCAGTACTTC | CASSLEDRHEQYF
TRBD1 | - | TRBJ1-1 | 14 | TRBV13 | TGTGCCAGCAGTTCGACAGGGGGGGGAACTGAAGCTTTCTTT | CASSSTGGGTEAFF
- | few | TRBJ1-2 | 22 | TRBV6-1 | TGTGCCAGCAGTGAAAGGAGGACCTTACAGGGTGTGGGTTCTTTTGTCGTCTATGGCTACACCTTC | CASSERRTLQGVGSFVVYGYTF
TRBD1 | - | TRBJ1-3 | 16 | TRBV18 | TGTGCCAGCTCCCAACCTGGGACAGACTCTGGAAACACCATATATTTT | CASSQPGTDSGNTIYF
TRBD1 | - | TRBJ1-5 | 14 | TRBV6-1 | TGTGCCAGCATGGGACAGACTTCCAATCAGCCCCAGCATTTT | CASMGQTSNQPQHF
TRBD1 | - | TRBJ2-1 | 16 | TRBV19 | TGTGCCAGTAGTCATCAACCGGGACAGCTACACAATGAGCAGTTCTTC | CASSHQPGQLHNEQFF
TRBD2 | - | TRBJ2-5 | 16 | TRBV5-4 | TGTGCCAGCAGCTTGGAAGGGCGGGGGGACCAAGAGACCCAGTACTTC | CASSLEGRGDQETQYF
- | - | TRBJ1-1 | 16 | TRBV4-1 | TGCGCCAGCAGCCAAATCTCTCGGGCGCGGGTCACTGAAGCTTTCTTT | CASSQISRARVTEAFF
TRBD1 | few | TRBJ1-6 | 15 | TRBV2 | TGTGCCAGCAGCGAAAGACAGGGGGCTAATTCACCCCTCCACTTT | CASSERQGANSPLHF
- | - | TRBJ2-6 | 13 | TRBV6-5 | TGTGCCAGCAGTTACGACAGGACGACCGTCCTGACTTTC | CASSYDRTTVLTF
TRBD2 | - | TRBJ2-1 | 18 | TRBV28 | TGTGCCAGCAGAACAATCAACGCACTAGCGGGGGGGCTCGATGAGCAGTTCTTC | CASRTINALAGGLDEQFF
TRBD2 | - | TRBJ2-5 | 16 | TRBV12-5 | TGTGCTAGTGGTTTGCTAGCGGGGGGGGGCCAAGAGACCCAGTACTTC | CASGLLAGGGQETQYF
- | - | TRBJ1-6 | 16 | TRBV6-4 | TGTGCCAGCAGTGTAGGACGACAGTTTCATAATTCACCCCTCCACTTT | CASSVGRQFHNSPLHF
- | - | TRBJ1-4 | 13 | TRBV4-1 | TGCGCCAGCAGCCAAGTCAGGGGAGAAAAACTGTTTTTT | CASSQVRGEKLFF
- | - | TRBJ2-2 | 14 | TRBV2 | TGTGCCAGCAGGCTAGCCGCGGGCACCGGGGAGCTGTTTTTT | CASRLAAGTGELFF
TRBD1 | - | TRBJ1-1 | 15 | TRBV5-1 | TGCGCCAGCGGAGCCCTACAGGGGATGAACACTGAAGCTTTCTTT | CASGALQGMNTEAFF
TRBD1 | few | TRBJ1-1 | 14 | TRBV29-1 | TGCAGCGTTGATAGGCAGGGGGACAACACTGAAGCTTTCTTT | CSVDRQGDNTEAFF
- | - | TRBJ1-6 | 15 | TRBV5-1 | TGCGCCAGCAGCCCCGGAGGGGATTCTAATTCACCCCTCCACTTT | CASSPGGDSNSPLHF
- | - | TRBJ2-7 | 15 | TRBV7-9 | TGTGCCAGCAGCGCAATTCCGGGACACACCTACGAGCAGTACTTC | CASSAIPGHTYEQYF
- | - | TRBJ1-1 | 14 | TRBV5-6 | TGTGCCAGCATCCCCGGGACTCTGATCAGAGAAGCTTTCTTT | CASIPGTLIREAFF
- | - | TRBJ2-7 | 15 | TRBV7-9 | TGTGCCAGCAGCTTAGGGGCAGGGGTCACCTACGAGCAGTACTTC | CASSLGAGVTYEQYF
TRBD1 | few | TRBJ1-6 | 15 | TRBV18 | TGTGCCAGCTCATCTGTCAGGGGGCGCGATTCACCCCTCCACTTT | CASSSVRGRDSPLHF
- | few | TRBJ2-3 | 14 | TRBV9 | TGTGCCAGCAGCGGCGTGGGAGGCACAGATACGCAGTATTTT | CASSGVGGTDTQYF
- | - | TRBJ1-5 | 16 | TRBV27 | TGTGCCAGCAGTTTAGATTGGCGGGGGGGCAATCAGCCCCAGCATTTT | CASSLDWRGGNQPQHF
- | few | TRBJ1-2 | 16 | TRBV7-2 | TGTGCCAGCAGCTTAAGCTCTGGGGGCAAGATCGATGGCTACACCTTC | CASSLSSGGKIDGYTF